The T cell receptor (beta chain) under discussion was sequenced for a study of T cell changes during pregnancy in multiple sclerosis. The V and J ends lost 0 bases and 4 bases, in that order; junction bases with no gene match: 4. The CDR3 consists of 16 residues. The germline CDR1 and CDR2 sequences are SGHNT and YYREEE (reference sequence). Clones were read by immunoSEQ multiplex PCR, and TCRdb kept only the in-frame ones, dropping some. The sample has about 69,000 clones, around 94% seen once. The sequenced sample was peripheral blood, obtained in the third trimester of pregnancy. The source is a female donor in good health, enrolled as a control in a pregnancy study. V is TRBV5-4 and J is TRBJ1-5, with TRBD1 identical over 10 bases. The CDR3 loop reads CASSLDGQGGNQPQHF. The CDR3 DNA follows: TGTGCCAGCAGCTTGGACGGACAGGGGGGAAATCAGCCCCAGCATTTT.